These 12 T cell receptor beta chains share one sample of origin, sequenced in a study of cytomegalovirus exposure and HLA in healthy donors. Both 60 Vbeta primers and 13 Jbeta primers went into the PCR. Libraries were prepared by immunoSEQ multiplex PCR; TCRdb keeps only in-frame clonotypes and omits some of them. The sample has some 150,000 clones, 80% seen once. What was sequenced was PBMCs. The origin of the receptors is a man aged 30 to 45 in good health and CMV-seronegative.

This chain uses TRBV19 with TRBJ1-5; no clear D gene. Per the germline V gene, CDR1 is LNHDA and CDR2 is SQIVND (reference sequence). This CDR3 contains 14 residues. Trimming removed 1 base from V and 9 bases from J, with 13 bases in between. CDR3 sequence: CASSIGLRGGPQHF. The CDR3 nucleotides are TGTGCCAGTAGTATAGGACTACGGGGTGGGCCCCAGCATTTT.

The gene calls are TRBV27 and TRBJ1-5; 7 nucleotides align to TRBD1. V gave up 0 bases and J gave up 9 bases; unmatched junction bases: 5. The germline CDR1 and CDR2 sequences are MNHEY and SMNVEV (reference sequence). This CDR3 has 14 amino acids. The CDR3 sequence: CASSLSGAGGPQHF. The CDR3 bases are TGTGCCAGCAGTTTATCTGGGGCAGGGGGGCCCCAGCATTTT.

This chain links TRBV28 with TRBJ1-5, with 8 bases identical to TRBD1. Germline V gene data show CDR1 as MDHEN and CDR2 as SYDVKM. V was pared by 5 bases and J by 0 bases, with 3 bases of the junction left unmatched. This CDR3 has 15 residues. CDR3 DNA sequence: TGTGCCAGCAGTCGGGACAGGAATAGCAATCAGCCCCAGCATTTT. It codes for CASSRDRNSNQPQHF.

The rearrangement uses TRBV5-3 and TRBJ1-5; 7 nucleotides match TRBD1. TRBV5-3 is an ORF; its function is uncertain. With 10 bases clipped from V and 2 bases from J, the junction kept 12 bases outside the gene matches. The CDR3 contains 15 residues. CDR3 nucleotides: TGTGCCGTGGATAGGGGGCGAGGCGGCAATCAGCCCCAGCATTTT. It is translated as CAVDRGRGGNQPQHF.

The CDR3 region is CSATGTGGTGELFF. For the CDR3, the DNA is TGCAGCGCCACCGGGACAGGGGGCACCGGGGAGCTGTTTTTT. The gene calls are TRBV29-1 and TRBJ2-2; 11 bases agree with TRBD1. The germline CDR1 and CDR2 sequences are SQVTM and ANQGSEA. With 7 bases clipped from V and 4 bases from J, the junction kept 5 bases outside the gene matches. The CDR3 spans 14 residues.

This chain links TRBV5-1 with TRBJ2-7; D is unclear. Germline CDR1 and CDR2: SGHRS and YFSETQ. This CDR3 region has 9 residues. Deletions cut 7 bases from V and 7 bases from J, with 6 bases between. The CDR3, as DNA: TGCGCCAGCCCCGGGGAGCAGTACTTC. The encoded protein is CASPGEQYF.

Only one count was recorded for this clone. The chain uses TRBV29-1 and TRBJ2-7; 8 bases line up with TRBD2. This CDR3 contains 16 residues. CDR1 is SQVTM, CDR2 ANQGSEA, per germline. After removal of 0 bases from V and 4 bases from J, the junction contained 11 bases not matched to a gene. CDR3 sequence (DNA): TGCAGCGTTGAAGATCTTGGGCTAGCGGGCGGTTACGAGCAGTACTTC. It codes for CSVEDLGLAGGYEQYF.

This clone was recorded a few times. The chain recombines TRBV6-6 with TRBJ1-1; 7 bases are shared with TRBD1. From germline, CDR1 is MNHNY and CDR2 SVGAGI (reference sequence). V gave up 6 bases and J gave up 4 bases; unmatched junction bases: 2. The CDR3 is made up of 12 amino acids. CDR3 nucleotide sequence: TGTGCCAGCAGCCGACAGGGCACTGAAGCTTTCTTT. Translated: CASSRQGTEAFF.

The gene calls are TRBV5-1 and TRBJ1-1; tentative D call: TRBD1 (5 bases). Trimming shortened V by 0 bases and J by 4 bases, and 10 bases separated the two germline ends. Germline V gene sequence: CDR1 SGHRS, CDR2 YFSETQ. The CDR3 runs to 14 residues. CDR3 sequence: CASSLDVTGTEAFF. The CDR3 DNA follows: TGCGCCAGCAGCTTGGACGTTACAGGCACTGAAGCTTTCTTT.

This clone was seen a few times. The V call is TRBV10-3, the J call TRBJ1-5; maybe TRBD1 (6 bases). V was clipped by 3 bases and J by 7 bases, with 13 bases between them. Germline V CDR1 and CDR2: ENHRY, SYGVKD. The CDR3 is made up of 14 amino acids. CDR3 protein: CAISDIQGSQPQHF. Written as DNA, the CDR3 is TGTGCCATCAGTGACATACAGGGATCCCAGCCCCAGCATTTT.

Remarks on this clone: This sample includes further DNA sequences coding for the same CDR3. CDR3 sequence: CATLDSLAGGGKSEQFF. The DNA of the CDR3 is TGTGCCACCCTCGACAGTCTAGCGGGAGGTGGAAAAAGTGAGCAGTTCTTC. This chain connects TRBV13 to TRBJ2-1, with 11 bases aligning to TRBD2. The trim removed 10 bases at V and 9 bases at J, leaving 20 bases unmatched. CDR1 and CDR2 from the germline V gene are PRHDT and FYEKMQ (reference sequence). The CDR3 loop spans 17 amino acids. The full variable domain, rest sourced from reference TRBV13 and TRBJ2-1, is AAGVIQSPRHLIKEKRETATLKCYPIPRHDTVYWYQQGPGQDPQFLISFYEKMQSDKGSIPDRFSAQQFSDYHSELNMSSLELGDSALYFCATLDSLAGGGKSEQFFGPGTRLTVL.

CDR3 coding DNA: TGCGCCAGCGGCGTGGGACAGGGGAGCACCGGGGAGCTGTTTTTT. The encoded protein is CASGVGQGSTGELFF. The genes are TRBV4-1 and TRBJ2-2; TRBD1 matches 10 bases. Germline CDR1 is MGHRA and CDR2 is YSYEKL. V was clipped by 8 bases and J by 4 bases; unmatched bases: 7. The CDR3 runs to 15 residues.